This TCR beta chain was sequenced during a study of T cell changes during pregnancy in multiple sclerosis (dated 2019 in TCRdb). For context, the study as a whole: The study examined how the T cell repertoire changed over the course of pregnancy in women with multiple sclerosis.

At the junction V is shortened by 5 bases and J by 6 bases, with 17 bases in between. Reading the germline V gene gives CDR1 MDHEN and CDR2 SYDVKM. Measured from the cysteine to the phenylalanine, the CDR3 is 14 residues long. Only CDR3 DNA remains: 42 bases, in frame from the first base. Regarding this clone: Its antigen is currently not known. There are no base qualities to consult, and no much larger clone falls within one base.

Libraries were constructed by the immunoSEQ multiplex PCR assay. As stored in TCRdb, this immuneACCESS dataset retains in-frame rearrangements with V and J assigned. A fraction of the clones does not appear; measured against another copy, unresolved V genes explain less than half of the discrepancy, and the remainder lacks a known reason. This sample lists 25,000 or so clones; 80% to 90% were detected once. Of the sample, approximately 1.1% falls within the top ten clones. The sequence came from a female donor in good health, enrolled as a control in a pregnancy study. The sequencing here drew on CD4+ T cells from peripheral blood mononuclear cells, taken in the first trimester of pregnancy. The sequence is built from TRBV28 and TRBJ2-7; the D gene is perhaps TRBD1, on 6 matching bases. The encoded CDR3 is CASSTGPPSGEQYF. Read as DNA, the sequence is TGTGCCAGCAGTACAGGGCCCCCATCGGGCGAGCAGTACTTC.